This entry concerns a single T cell receptor (beta chain). The antigen is undetermined. This record belongs to a study of post-analysis software for immune sequencing data. Looking at the study overall: Relapsing-remitting, secondary progressive and progressive-relapsing courses of multiple sclerosis were included.

Unique-molecular-identifier-tagged TCR beta cDNA libraries were used. Starting from roughly 1 to 10 million T cells, the study yielded about 500,000 cDNA molecules. TCRdb analysed the PCR reads with MiXCR anew, one entry per CDR3 protein. The profile shows 700,000 to 900,000 distinct CDR3 sequences, around 46% of them singletons. Study findings and constraints: A significant reduction in normalized Chao1 diversity was observed in multiple sclerosis patients versus controls.

Sequenced: blood. This clonotype was sampled from a girl between 10 and 17 years old with multiple sclerosis.

CDR3 region: CASSFGPFYEQYF. The DNA for the CDR3 is TGTGCCAGCAGTTTCGGGCCCTTTTACGAGCAGTACTTC. The rearrangement uses TRBV27 and TRBJ2-4, with D hard to call. The DNA matches TRBJ2-7 better at its end, which makes the J call doubtful. Germline CDR1 and CDR2: MNHEY and SMNVEV (reference sequence). The CDR3 runs to 13 residues.